These T cell receptor beta chains were read from a single sample in a study of T cells after yellow fever vaccination. MiXCR was run by TCRdb on the 5' RACE reads, yielding one entry per CDR3 protein. The sample has around 300,000 distinct CDR3 sequences, 4.1% seen once. This specimen was PBMCs, taken 5 days after the yellow fever booster vaccination. These receptors all stem from a man between 18 and 29 years old who received the YFV17D yellow fever vaccine. The CDR3 runs from the conserved cysteine through the conserved F or W. D genes are given only for firm matches. Rows may omit the clone size; those that give it use once, few, many or a size class.

j_gene: TRBJ2-3; v_gene: TRBV2; abundance: -; d_gene: -; CDR3aa: CASSWDSATDTQYF; CDR3nt: TGTGCCAGCAGTTGGGACTCAGCCACAGATACGCAGTATTTT
j_gene: TRBJ2-3; v_gene: TRBV11-2; abundance: few; d_gene: TRBD2; CDR3aa: CASRQLAGGPDTQYF; CDR3nt: TGTGCCAGCAGACAACTAGCGGGGGGGCCAGATACGCAGTATTTT
j_gene: TRBJ1-1; v_gene: TRBV5-1; abundance: few; d_gene: -; CDR3aa: CASSLVVGEVEAFF; CDR3nt: TGCGCCAGCAGCTTGGTAGTAGGGGAGGTTGAAGCTTTCTTT
j_gene: TRBJ1-2; v_gene: TRBV20-1; abundance: many; d_gene: -; CDR3aa: CSANSPGDYGYTF; CDR3nt: TGCAGTGCTAACAGCCCCGGGGACTATGGCTACACCTTC
j_gene: TRBJ1-2; v_gene: TRBV4-3; abundance: few; d_gene: TRBD1; CDR3aa: CASSQELGQGAYGYTF; CDR3nt: TGCGCCAGCAGCCAAGAACTAGGACAGGGAGCCTATGGCTACACCTTC
j_gene: TRBJ1-6; v_gene: TRBV5-1; abundance: -; d_gene: -; CDR3aa: CASSLTVGRAGALHF; CDR3nt: TGCGCCAGCAGCTTAACCGTGGGACGGGCTGGGGCCCTCCACTTT
j_gene: TRBJ2-2; v_gene: TRBV7-9; abundance: -; d_gene: -; CDR3aa: CASSPPRGYGELFF; CDR3nt: TGTGCCAGCAGCCCGCCCAGGGGCTACGGGGAGCTGTTTTTT
j_gene: TRBJ1-2; v_gene: TRBV19; abundance: -; d_gene: TRBD1; CDR3aa: CASSPHRQGGYGYTF; CDR3nt: TGTGCCAGTAGTCCCCACCGACAGGGAGGATATGGCTACACCTTC
j_gene: TRBJ2-7; v_gene: TRBV6-2/TRBV6-3; abundance: -; d_gene: TRBD2; CDR3aa: CASRKGRLAGSSYEQYF; CDR3nt: TGTGCCAGCAGAAAGGGACGACTAGCGGGGAGCTCCTACGAGCAGTACTTC
j_gene: TRBJ2-5; v_gene: TRBV7-2; abundance: -; d_gene: -; CDR3aa: CASSLSRAFPEETQYF; CDR3nt: TGTGCCAGCAGTTTGTCGAGGGCTTTCCCTGAAGAGACCCAGTACTTC
j_gene: TRBJ2-1; v_gene: TRBV10-3; abundance: many; d_gene: TRBD1; CDR3aa: CAISGTGGSYNEQFF; CDR3nt: TGTGCCATCAGTGGTACAGGGGGCTCGTACAATGAGCAGTTCTTC